In this sample, the clone carrying this T cell receptor beta chain turned up a few times. The CDR3 is made up of 14 amino acids. Deletions cut 2 bases from V and 6 bases from J, with 12 bases between. Germline V gives CDR1 MGHRA, CDR2 YSYEKL. The source of the sample is a study of shared clonotypes between healthy human individuals. Unsorted PBMC DNA was run through sequencing on ten immunoSEQ deep assay plates. Measured with immunoSEQ multiplex PCR; TCRdb has only the in-frame clones, and not every one. The sample comprises about 480,000 clones, 60% to 80% of which are singletons, and about an eighth rests with the top ten.

This chain connects TRBV4-1 to TRBJ2-3; D is undetermined. Sequenced material: PBMCs. This receptor was taken from a woman between 40 and 55 years old in good health. Some clones in this sample may be carry-over from other donors' samples. The chain's CDR3 is CASSQNPNSDTQYF. The CDR3 nucleotides read TGCGCCAGCAGCCAAAACCCCAACTCGGATACGCAGTATTTT.